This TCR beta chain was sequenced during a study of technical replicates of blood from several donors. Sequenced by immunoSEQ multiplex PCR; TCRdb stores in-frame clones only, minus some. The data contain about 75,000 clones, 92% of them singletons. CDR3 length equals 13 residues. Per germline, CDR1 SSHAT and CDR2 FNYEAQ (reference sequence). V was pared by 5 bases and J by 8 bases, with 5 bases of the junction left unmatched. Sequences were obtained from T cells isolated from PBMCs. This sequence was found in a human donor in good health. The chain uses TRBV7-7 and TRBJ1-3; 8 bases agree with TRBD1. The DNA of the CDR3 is TGTGCCAGCAGCCAGGACAGGGATGACACCATATATTTT. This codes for CASSQDRDDTIYF. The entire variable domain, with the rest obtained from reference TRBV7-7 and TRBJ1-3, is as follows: GAGVSQSPRYKVTKRGQDVTLRCDPISSHATLYWYQQALGQGPEFLTYFNYEAQPDKSGLPSDRFSAERPEGSISTLTIQRTEQRDSAMYRCASSQDRDDTIYFGEGSWLTVV.